This section outlines one T cell receptor (beta chain) sequence together with its context. The antigen is unknown. The CDR3 is 12 amino acids. V gave up 3 bases and J gave up 6 bases, with 9 bases separating them. Germline V gene sequence: CDR1 MDHEN, CDR2 SYDVKM. Measured with immunoSEQ multiplex PCR; TCRdb has only the in-frame clones, and not every one. Of about 26,000 clones listed, approximately 80% are singletons. The sample is drawn from a study of OX40 agonist ivuxolimab in advanced cancers. The wider study: A mean age of roughly 60 years, range about 20 to 79, was recorded, and approximately 85% were male.

The study, taken as a whole, reports: CD4+ and CD8+ blood T cells expanded clonally by week 6 at 0.1 to 3.0 mg/kg. The authors also found low normalized T-cell clonal expansion in some nonresponders.

The specimen was CD4+ or CD8+ T cells sorted from blood, collected in a trial of the OX40 agonist ivuxolimab. The sequence came from an adult with an advanced solid tumor such as melanoma, head and neck, liver or kidney cancer. This sequence joins TRBV28 and TRBJ2-7; a weak D match, TRBD2 (5 bases). CDR3 loop: CASSFSSAEQYF. CDR3 nucleotides: TGTGCCAGCAGTTTCAGTAGCGCCGAGCAGTACTTC. The full variable domain, completed using reference TRBV28 and TRBJ2-7, is DVKVTQSSRYLVKRTGEKVFLECVQDMDHENMFWYRQDPGLGLRLIYFSYDVKMKEKGDIPEGYSVSREKKERFSLILESASTNQTSMYLCASSFSSAEQYFGPGTRLTVT.